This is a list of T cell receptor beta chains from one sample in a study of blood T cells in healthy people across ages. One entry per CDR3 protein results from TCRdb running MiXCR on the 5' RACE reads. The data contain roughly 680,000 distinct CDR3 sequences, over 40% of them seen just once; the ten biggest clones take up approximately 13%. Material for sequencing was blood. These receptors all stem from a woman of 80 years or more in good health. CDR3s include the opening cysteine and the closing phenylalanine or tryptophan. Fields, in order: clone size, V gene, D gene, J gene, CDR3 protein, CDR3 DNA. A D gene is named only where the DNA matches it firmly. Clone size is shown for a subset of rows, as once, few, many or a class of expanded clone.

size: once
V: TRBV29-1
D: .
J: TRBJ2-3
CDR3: CSVEVREGDTQYF
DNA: TGCAGCGTTGAGGTGCGGGAAGGAGATACGCAGTATTTT

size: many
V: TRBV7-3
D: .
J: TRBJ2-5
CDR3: CASSFEGYQETQYF
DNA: TGTGCCAGCAGCTTCGAAGGGTACCAAGAGACCCAGTACTTC

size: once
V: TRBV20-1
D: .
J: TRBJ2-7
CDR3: CSFTGRDRFYEQYF
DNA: TGCAGCTTCACAGGGAGGGATCGCTTCTACGAGCAGTACTTC

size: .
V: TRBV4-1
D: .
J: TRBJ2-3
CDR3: CASSQQGGLDGGASTDTQYF
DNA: TGCGCCAGCAGCCAACAAGGTGGGCTAGACGGGGGTGCTAGCACAGATACGCAGTATTTT

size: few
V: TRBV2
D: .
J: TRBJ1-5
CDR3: CASTQSGRANQPQHF
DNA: TGTGCCAGCACTCAGAGTGGCAGGGCAAATCAGCCCCAGCATTTT

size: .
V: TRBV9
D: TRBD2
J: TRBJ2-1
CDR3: CASSIKGLAGFNEQFF
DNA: TGTGCCAGCAGCATTAAAGGACTAGCGGGATTTAATGAGCAGTTCTTC

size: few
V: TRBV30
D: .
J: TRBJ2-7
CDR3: CAWSVGGTSYEQYF
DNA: TGTGCCTGGAGTGTCGGCGGGACCTCCTACGAGCAGTACTTC

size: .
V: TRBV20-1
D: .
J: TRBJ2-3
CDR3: CSARAGTLTDTQYF
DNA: TGCAGTGCTAGGGCCGGGACCCTCACAGATACGCAGTATTTT

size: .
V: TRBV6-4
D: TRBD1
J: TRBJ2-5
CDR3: CASREDRVGEQYF
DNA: TGTGCCAGCAGGGAAGACAGGGTCGGTGAGCAGTACTTC

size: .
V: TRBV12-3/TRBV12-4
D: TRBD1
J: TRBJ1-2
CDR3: CASSLSAGGGYGYTF
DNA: TGTGCCAGCAGTTTGTCGGCAGGGGGAGGCTATGGCTACACCTTC

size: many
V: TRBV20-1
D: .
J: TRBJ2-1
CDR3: CSGGTAYNEQFF
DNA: TGCAGCGGAGGGACAGCTTACAATGAGCAGTTCTTC

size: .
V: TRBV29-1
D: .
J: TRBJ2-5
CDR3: CSVGRGGGGRNEQYF
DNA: TGCAGCGTTGGGAGAGGAGGGGGGGGAAGGAATGAGCAGTACTTC

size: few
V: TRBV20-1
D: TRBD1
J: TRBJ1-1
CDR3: CSAQTGADTEAFF
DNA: TGCAGTGCTCAGACAGGGGCCGACACTGAAGCTTTCTTT

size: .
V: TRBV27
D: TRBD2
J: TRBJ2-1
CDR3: CASSLQSGGTYNEQFF
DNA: TGTGCCAGCAGTCTCCAAAGCGGGGGGACCTACAATGAGCAGTTCTTC

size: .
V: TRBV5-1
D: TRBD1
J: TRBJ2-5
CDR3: CASSLAKGGQGGETQYF
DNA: TGCGCCAGCAGCTTGGCCAAAGGTGGACAGGGAGGAGAGACCCAGTACTTC

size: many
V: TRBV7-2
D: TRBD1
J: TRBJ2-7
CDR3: CASRQGGSYEQYF
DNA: TGTGCCAGCAGACAGGGGGGTTCCTACGAGCAGTACTTC

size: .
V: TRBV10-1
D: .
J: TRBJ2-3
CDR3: CASGSSADTDTDTQYF
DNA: TGCGCCAGCGGGTCCTCGGCGGATACAGACACAGATACGCAGTATTTT

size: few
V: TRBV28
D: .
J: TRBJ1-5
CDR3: CASSIVGGPPMDNQPQHF
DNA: TGTGCCAGCAGCATTGTCGGGGGACCCCCTATGGACAATCAGCCCCAGCATTTT

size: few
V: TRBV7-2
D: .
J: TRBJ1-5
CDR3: CASSLEIAYSNQPQHF
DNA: TGTGCCAGCAGCTTAGAGATTGCCTACTCCAATCAGCCCCAGCATTTT

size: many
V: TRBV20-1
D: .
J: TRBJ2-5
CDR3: CSARDLAWETQYF
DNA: TGCAGTGCTAGAGATCTTGCGTGGGAGACCCAGTACTTC

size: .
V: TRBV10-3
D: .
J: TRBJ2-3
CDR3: CAIQVVDTQYF
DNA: TGTGCCATCCAGGTCGTAGATACGCAGTATTTT

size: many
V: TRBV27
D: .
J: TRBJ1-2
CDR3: CASRGRGSGYGYTF
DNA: TGTGCCAGCAGGGGACGGGGTAGTGGCTATGGCTACACCTTC

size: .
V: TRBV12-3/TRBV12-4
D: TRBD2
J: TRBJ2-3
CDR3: CASSLRGLAGGVSADTQYF
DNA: TGTGCCAGCAGTTTACGGGGACTAGCGGGAGGTGTTAGCGCAGATACGCAGTATTTT

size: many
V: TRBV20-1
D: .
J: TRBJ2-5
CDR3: CSARVQPRETQYF
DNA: TGCAGTGCTAGAGTACAGCCCAGAGAGACCCAGTACTTC

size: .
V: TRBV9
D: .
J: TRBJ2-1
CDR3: CASSRTGSSYNGQFF
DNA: TGTGCCAGCAGCAGAACAGGGAGCTCCTACAATGGGCAGTTCTTC

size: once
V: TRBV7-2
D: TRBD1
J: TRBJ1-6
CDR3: CASSLAQRTGANNSPLHF
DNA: TGTGCCAGCAGCTTAGCCCAAAGGACAGGGGCTAATAATTCACCCCTCCACTTT

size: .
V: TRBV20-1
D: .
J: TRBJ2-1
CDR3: CSALRPGINEQFF
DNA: TGCAGTGCTCTTAGGCCGGGAATCAATGAGCAGTTCTTC

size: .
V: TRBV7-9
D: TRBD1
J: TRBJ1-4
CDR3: CASIPGQSNEKLFF
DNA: TGTGCCAGCATCCCGGGACAGAGTAATGAAAAACTGTTTTTT

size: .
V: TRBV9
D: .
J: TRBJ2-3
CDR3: CASSAWESPSTDTQYF
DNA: TGTGCCAGCAGCGCCTGGGAGAGCCCTAGCACAGATACGCAGTATTTT

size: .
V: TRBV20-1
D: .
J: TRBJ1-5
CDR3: CSAAGNNQPQHF
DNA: TGCAGTGCTGCAGGGAACAATCAGCCCCAGCATTTT

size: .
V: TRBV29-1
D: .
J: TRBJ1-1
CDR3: CSVEGEGNTEAFF
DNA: TGCAGCGTTGAGGGGGAGGGGAACACTGAAGCTTTCTTT

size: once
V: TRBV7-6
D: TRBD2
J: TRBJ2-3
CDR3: CASSSGSGASTDTQYF
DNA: TGTGCCAGCAGTTCAGGTAGCGGGGCAAGCACAGATACGCAGTATTTT

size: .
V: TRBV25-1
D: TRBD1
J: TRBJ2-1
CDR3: CASSERRTGNNEQFF
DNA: TGTGCCAGCAGTGAACGCAGGACAGGGAACAATGAGCAGTTCTTC

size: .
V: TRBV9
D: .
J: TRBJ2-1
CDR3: CASSLGIRGEQFF
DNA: TGTGCCAGCAGCCTGGGGATAAGGGGTGAGCAGTTCTTC

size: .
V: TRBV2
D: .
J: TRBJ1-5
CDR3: CASSVHKGGNQPQHF
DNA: TGTGCCAGCAGTGTCCACAAAGGTGGCAATCAGCCCCAGCATTTT

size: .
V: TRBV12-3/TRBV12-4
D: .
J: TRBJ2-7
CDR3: CASSLIASRSSYNEQYF
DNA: TGTGCCAGCAGTTTAATAGCGAGCCGGAGCTCCTACAATGAGCAGTACTTC

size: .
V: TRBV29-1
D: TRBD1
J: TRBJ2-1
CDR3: CSVDSGTGLSYNEQFF
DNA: TGCAGCGTCGACTCCGGGACAGGGCTCTCCTACAATGAGCAGTTCTTC

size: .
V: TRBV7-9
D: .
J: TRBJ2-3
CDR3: CASSSAGAVADTQYF
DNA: TGTGCCAGCAGCTCGGCGGGGGCTGTCGCAGATACGCAGTATTTT

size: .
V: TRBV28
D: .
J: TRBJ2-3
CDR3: CASSSGTVGTDSQYF
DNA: TGTGCCAGCAGTTCTGGAACAGTTGGAACAGATTCGCAGTATTTT

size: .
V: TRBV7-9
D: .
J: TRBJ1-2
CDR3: CASSLGSGITNYGYTF
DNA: TGTGCCAGCAGCTTAGGTTCGGGGATAACTAACTATGGCTACACCTTC

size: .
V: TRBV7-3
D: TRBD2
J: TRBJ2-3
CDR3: CASSPRLAGLSTDTQYF
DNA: TGTGCCAGCAGCCCCCGACTAGCGGGTCTTAGCACAGATACGCAGTATTTT

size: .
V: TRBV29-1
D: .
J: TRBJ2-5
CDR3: CSVEQGIRETQYF
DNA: TGCAGCGTTGAACAGGGGATAAGGGAGACCCAGTACTTC

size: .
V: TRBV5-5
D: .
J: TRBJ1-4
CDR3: CASSLAMTNEKLFF
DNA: TGTGCCAGCAGCCTAGCGATGACTAATGAAAAACTGTTTTTT

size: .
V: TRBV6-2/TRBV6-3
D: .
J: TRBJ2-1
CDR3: CASTIGPYNEQFF
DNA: TGTGCCAGCACCATCGGACCCTACAATGAGCAGTTCTTC

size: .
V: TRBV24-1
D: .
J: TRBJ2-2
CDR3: CATSDAAGTSGLIIGELFF
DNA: TGTGCCACCAGTGATGCAGCCGGGACATCCGGGCTAATCATAGGGGAGCTGTTTTTT

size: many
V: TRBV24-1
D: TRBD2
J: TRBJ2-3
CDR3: CATSDGRGFTDTQYF
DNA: TGTGCCACCAGTGATGGGCGGGGGTTCACAGATACGCAGTATTTT

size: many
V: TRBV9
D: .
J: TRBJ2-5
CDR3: CASSVGSRGETQYF
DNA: TGTGCCAGCAGCGTAGGAAGCAGGGGCGAGACCCAGTACTTC

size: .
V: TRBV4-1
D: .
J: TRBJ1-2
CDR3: CASSPTGHPAYGYTF
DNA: TGCGCCAGCAGCCCTACGGGACATCCAGCCTATGGCTACACCTTC

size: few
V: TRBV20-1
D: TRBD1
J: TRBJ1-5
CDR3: CSALDRRGNQPQHF
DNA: TGCAGTGCTCTGGACAGGCGTGGCAATCAGCCCCAGCATTTT

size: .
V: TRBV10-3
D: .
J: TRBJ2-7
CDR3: CAISDPRDPNEQYF
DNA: TGTGCCATCAGTGACCCCCGGGACCCCAACGAGCAGTACTTC

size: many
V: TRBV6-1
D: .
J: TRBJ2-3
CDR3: CASSPDFGGAVTDTQYF
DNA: TGTGCCAGCAGCCCAGATTTCGGGGGAGCGGTAACAGATACGCAGTATTTT

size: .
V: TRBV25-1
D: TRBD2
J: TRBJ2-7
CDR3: CASSGAGPYEQYF
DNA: TGTGCCAGCAGTGGAGCGGGACCTTACGAGCAGTACTTC

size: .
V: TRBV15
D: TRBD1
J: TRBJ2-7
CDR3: CATSTHRGDNEQYF
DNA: TGTGCCACCAGCACCCACAGGGGGGACAATGAGCAGTACTTC

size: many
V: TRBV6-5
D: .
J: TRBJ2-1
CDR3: CASSYRSPGGSHNEQFF
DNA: TGTGCCAGCAGTTACCGGAGCCCGGGGGGCTCTCACAATGAGCAGTTCTTC

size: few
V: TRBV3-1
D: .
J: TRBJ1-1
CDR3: CASSQVQGRDTEAFF
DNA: TGTGCCAGCAGCCAAGTGCAGGGGAGGGACACTGAAGCTTTCTTT